The clone carrying this T cell receptor beta chain has ten or more counts. Its cognate antigen is unknown. This sample stems from a study of response to subunit inactivated influenza vaccine. General study results and limits: Each seasonal influenza vaccination recruits few new T cells, the authors suggested.

The junction had 10 bases not matched to a gene; V was cut back by 7 bases and J by 7 bases. CDR1 is MDHEN, CDR2 SYDVKM, per germline. This CDR3 spans 14 amino acids. Each CDR3 protein is one row after TCRdb ran MiXCR on the RT-PCR reads. The repertoire holds approximately 480,000 distinct CDR3 sequences, with approximately 11% as singletons. V and J are TRBV28 and TRBJ1-2; TRBD1 matches 9 bases. The sample in question was PBMCs from blood, obtained about 40 days after vaccination. The receptor comes from a man over 45 who received an inactivated influenza vaccine. CDR3 DNA sequence: TGTGCCAGCATCCCTCTGACAGGGGGTGGTGGCTACACCTTC. Translating it yields CASIPLTGGGGYTF.